Sequencing of this T cell receptor (beta chain) was carried out in a study of spatial heterogeneity in lung cancer. Across the whole study: Alpha-chain detections were consistently fewer than beta-chain detections among the sequences. There were, on average, more than ten raw-read appearances for each unique TCR and UMI combination.

This CDR3 is 13 amino acids long. Germline values: CDR1 DFQATT, CDR2 SNEGSKA (reference sequence). V was pared by 6 bases and J by 6 bases, with 17 bases between. Sample time point: sample taken at primary tumor resection. Researchers sequenced whole RNA taken from tumor, nontumor lung or frozen PBMC without sorting. Individually, TCR cDNA molecules were each labelled with a unique molecular identifier. TCRdb re-called the 5' RACE reads with MiXCR, one entry per CDR3 protein. The table records tens of thousands of distinct CDR3 sequences, 13% of them present only once. This chain uses TRBV20-1 with TRBJ2-5; the D is unclear. The clonotype originates from a male donor with early-stage non-small cell lung cancer. This specimen consisted of PBMCs, obtained at surgery. CDR3 nucleotide sequence: TGCAGTGCGGTCGTGGGTGGTGGAAAGACCCAGTACTTC. Its translation: CSAVVGGGKTQYF.